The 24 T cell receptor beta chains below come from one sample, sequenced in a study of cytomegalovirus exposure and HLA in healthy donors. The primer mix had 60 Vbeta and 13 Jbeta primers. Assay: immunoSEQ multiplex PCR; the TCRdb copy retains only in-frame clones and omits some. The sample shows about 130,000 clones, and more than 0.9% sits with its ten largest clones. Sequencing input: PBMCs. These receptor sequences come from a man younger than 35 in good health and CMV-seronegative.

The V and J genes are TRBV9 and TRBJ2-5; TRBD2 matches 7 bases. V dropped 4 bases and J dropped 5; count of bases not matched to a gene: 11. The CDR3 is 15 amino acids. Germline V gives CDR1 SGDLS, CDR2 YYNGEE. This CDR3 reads CASSPGGGRVETQYF. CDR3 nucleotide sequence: TGTGCCAGCAGCCCGGGGGGAGGTCGAGTGGAGACCCAGTACTTC.

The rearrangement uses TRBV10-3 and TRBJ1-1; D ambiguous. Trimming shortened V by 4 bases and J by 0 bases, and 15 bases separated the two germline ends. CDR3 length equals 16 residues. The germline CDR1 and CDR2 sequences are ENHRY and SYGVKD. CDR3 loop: CAISAWSLGMNTEAFF. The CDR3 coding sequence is TGTGCCATCAGTGCGTGGAGTCTCGGCATGAACACTGAAGCTTTCTTT.

In DNA, the CDR3 is TGCGCCAGCAGAAATCAGGAGGGCTATGGCTACACCTTC. Translating it yields CASRNQEGYGYTF. The chain combines TRBV5-1 with TRBJ1-2; D gene ambiguous. The V gene's germline CDR1 is SGHRS and CDR2 YFSETQ. V was shortened by 5 bases and J by 4 bases, with 12 bases between the two germline ends. The CDR3 runs to 13 residues.

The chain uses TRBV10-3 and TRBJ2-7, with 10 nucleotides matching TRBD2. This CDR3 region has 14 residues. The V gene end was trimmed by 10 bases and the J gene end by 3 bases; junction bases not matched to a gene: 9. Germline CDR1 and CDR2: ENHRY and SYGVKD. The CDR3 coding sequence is TGTGCCACCCGCCTGGGACTAGCGAGCTACGAGCAGTACTTC. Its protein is CATRLGLASYEQYF.

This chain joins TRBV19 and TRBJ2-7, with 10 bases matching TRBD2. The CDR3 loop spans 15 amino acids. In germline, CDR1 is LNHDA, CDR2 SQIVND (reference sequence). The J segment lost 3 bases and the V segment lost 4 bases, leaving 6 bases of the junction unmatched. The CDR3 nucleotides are TGTGCCAGTAGTAATCGCTGGACTAGCGGCTACGAGCAGTACTTC. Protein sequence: CASSNRWTSGYEQYF.

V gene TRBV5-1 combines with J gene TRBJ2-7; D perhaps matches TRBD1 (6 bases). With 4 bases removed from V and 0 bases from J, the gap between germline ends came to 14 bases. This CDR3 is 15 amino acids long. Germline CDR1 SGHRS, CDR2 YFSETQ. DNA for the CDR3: TGCGCCAGCAGCCGGGCAACAGGGCCCTCCTACGAGCAGTACTTC. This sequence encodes CASSRATGPSYEQYF.

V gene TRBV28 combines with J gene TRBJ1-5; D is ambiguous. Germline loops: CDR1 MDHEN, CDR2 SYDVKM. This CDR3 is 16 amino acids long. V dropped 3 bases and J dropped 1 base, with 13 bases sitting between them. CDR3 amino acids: CASSFGQRRSNQPQHF. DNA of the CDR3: TGTGCCAGCAGTTTCGGCCAAAGGAGGAGCAATCAGCCCCAGCATTTT.

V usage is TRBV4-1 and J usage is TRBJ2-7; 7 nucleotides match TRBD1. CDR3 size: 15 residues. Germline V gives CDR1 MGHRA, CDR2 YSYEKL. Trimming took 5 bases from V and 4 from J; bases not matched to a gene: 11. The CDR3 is CASSSPGRGMYEQYF. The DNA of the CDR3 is TGCGCCAGCAGCTCCCCGGGCAGGGGGATGTACGAGCAGTACTTC.

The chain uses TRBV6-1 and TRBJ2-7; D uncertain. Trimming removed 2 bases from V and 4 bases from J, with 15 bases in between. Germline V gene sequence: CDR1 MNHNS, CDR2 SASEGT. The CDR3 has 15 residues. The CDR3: CASSETGILAYEQYF. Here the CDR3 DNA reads TGTGCCAGCAGTGAAACGGGTATTCTGGCTTACGAGCAGTACTTC.

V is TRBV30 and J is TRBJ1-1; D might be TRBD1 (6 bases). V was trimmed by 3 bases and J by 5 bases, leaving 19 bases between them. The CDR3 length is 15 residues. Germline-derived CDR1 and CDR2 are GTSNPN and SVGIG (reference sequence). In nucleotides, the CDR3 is TGTGCCTGGAGCTGGTTTGGGGGCGCGGATACTGAAGCTTTCTTT. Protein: CAWSWFGGADTEAFF.

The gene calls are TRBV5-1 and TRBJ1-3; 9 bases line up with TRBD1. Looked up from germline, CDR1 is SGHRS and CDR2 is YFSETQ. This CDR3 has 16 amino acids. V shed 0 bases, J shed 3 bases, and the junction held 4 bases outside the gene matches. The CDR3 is CASSLEGTGNGNTIYF. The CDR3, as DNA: TGCGCCAGCAGCTTGGAGGGGACAGGGAATGGAAACACCATATATTTT. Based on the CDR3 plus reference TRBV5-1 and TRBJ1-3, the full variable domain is KAGVTQTPRYLIKTRGQQVTLSCSPISGHRSVSWYQQTPGQGLQFLFEYFSETQRNKGNFPGRFSGRQFSNSRSEMNVSTLELGDSALYLCASSLEGTGNGNTIYFGEGSWLTVV.

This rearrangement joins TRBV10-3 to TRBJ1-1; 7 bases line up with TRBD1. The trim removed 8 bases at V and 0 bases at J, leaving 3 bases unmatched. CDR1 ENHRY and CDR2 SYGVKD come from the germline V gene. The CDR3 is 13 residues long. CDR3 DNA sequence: TGTGCCATCGAAGACAGGGTGAACACTGAAGCTTTCTTT. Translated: CAIEDRVNTEAFF.

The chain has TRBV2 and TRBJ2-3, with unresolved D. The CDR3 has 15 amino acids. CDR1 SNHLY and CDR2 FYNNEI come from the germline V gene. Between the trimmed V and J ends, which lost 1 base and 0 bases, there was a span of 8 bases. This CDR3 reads CASSEVQTSTDTQYF. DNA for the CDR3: TGTGCCAGCAGTGAAGTCCAGACTAGCACAGATACGCAGTATTTT. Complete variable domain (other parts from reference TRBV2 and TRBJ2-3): EPEVTQTPSHQVTQMGQEVILRCVPISNHLYFYWYRQILGQKVEFLVSFYNNEISEKSEIFDDQFSVERPDGSNFTLKIRSTKLEDSAMYFCASSEVQTSTDTQYFGPGTRLTVL.

CDR3: CASSPGFIGNTEAFF. Written as DNA, the CDR3 is TGTGCCAGCAGCCCCGGTTTCATCGGGAACACTGAAGCTTTCTTT. V gene TRBV7-9 combines with J gene TRBJ1-1; D gene uncertain. Germline CDR1 is SEHNR and CDR2 is FQNEAQ (reference sequence). Trimming shortened V by 5 bases and J by 1 base, and 14 bases separated the two germline ends. The CDR3 consists of 15 residues.

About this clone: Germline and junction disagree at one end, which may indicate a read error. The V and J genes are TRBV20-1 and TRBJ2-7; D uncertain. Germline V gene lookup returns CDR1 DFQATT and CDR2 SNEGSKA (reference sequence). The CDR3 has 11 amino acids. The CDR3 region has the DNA TGCAGTGCTAGACCCGCTTCTAGATCAGACTTC. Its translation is CSARPASRSDF.

CDR3 sequence reads: CASSLSGSPGTGELFF. DNA for the CDR3: TGCGCCAGCAGCCTTAGCGGATCCCCGGGTACCGGGGAGCTGTTTTTT. This sequence joins TRBV5-1 and TRBJ2-2, with a possible D match to TRBD2 (6 bases). The CDR3 length is 16 residues. CDR1 is SGHRS and CDR2 is YFSETQ in the germline V gene. V lost 4 bases, J lost 5 bases, and 18 bases lay in between.

CDR3 coding DNA: TGTGCCAGCAGTTTTCCGGGGGGGGACACTGAAGCTTTCTTT. Translating it yields CASSFPGGDTEAFF. This chain joins TRBV6-1 and TRBJ1-1, with D possibly matching TRBD1 (5 bases). The V and J ends lost 5 bases and 3 bases respectively, with 13 bases between them. The CDR3 consists of 14 residues. The V gene's germline CDR1 is MNHNS and CDR2 SASEGT.

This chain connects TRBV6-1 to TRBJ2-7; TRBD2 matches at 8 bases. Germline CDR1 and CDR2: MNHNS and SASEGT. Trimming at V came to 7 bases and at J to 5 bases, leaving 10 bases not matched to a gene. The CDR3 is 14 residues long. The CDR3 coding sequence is TGTGCCAGCAAGACGGAGCGGGGGACCCACGAGCAGTACTTC. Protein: CASKTERGTHEQYF.

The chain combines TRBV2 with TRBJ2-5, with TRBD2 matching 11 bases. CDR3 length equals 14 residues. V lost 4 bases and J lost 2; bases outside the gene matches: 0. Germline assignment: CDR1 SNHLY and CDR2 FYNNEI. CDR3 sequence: CASSGLAGQETQYF. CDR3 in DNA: TGTGCCAGCAGTGGACTAGCGGGGCAAGAGACCCAGTACTTC.

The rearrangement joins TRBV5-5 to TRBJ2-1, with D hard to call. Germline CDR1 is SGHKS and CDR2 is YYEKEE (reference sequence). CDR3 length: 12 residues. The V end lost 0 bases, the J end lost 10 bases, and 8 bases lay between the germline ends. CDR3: CASSLVAGEQFF. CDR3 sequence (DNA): TGTGCCAGCAGCTTGGTTGCAGGCGAGCAGTTCTTC.

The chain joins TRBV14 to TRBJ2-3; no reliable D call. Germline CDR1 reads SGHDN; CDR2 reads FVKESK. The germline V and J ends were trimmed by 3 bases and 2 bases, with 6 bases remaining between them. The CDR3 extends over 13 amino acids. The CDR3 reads CASSHYSTDTQYF. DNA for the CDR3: TGTGCCAGCAGCCATTATTCCACAGATACGCAGTATTTT.

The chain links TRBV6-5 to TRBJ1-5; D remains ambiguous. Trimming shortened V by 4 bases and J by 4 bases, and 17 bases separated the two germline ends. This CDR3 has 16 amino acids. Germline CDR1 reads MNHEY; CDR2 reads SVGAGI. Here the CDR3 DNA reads TGTGCCAGCAGTTCTCTTTCGGGAGGCGGGAATCAGCCCCAGCATTTT. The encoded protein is CASSSLSGGGNQPQHF.

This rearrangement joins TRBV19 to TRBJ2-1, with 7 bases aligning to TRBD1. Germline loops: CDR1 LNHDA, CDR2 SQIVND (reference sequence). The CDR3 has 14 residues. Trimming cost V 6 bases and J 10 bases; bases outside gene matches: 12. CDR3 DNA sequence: TGTGCCAGTAGAAGGACAGGCGGCGGGCCGGAGCAGTTCTTC. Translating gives CASRRTGGGPEQFF. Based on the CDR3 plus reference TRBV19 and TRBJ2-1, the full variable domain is DGGITQSPKYLFRKEGQNVTLSCEQNLNHDAMYWYRQDPGQGLRLIYYSQIVNDFQKGDIAEGYSVSREKKESFPLTVTSAQKNPTAFYLCASRRTGGGPEQFFGPGTRLTVL.

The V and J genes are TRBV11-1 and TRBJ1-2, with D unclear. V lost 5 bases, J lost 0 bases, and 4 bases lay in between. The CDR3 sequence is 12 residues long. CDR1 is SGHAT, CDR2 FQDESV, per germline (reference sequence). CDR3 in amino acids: CASSLSNYGYTF. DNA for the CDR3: TGTGCCAGCAGCCTATCTAACTATGGCTACACCTTC.